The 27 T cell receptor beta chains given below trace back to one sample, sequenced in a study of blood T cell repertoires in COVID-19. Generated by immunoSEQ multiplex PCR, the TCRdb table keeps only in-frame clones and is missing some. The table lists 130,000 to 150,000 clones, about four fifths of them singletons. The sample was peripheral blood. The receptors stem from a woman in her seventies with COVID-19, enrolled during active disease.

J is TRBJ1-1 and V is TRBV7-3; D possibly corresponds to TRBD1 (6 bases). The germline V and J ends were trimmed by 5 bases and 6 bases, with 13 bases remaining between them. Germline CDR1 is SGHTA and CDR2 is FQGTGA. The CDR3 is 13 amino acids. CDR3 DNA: TGTGCCAGCAGCCCCGGCAGGGGCGCTGAAGCTTTCTTT. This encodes CASSPGRGAEAFF.

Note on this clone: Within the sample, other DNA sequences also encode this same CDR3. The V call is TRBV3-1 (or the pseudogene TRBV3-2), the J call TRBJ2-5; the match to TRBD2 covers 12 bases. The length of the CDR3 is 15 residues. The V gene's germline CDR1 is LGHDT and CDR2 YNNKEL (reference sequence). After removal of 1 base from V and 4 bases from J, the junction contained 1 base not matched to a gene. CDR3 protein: CASSQASGGAETQYF. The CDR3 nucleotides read TGTGCCAGCAGCCAAGCTAGCGGGGGGGCAGAGACCCAGTACTTC.

The CDR3 region is CASSVEGGWNTGELFF. DNA for the CDR3: TGTGCCAGCAGCGTGGAGGGAGGTTGGAACACCGGGGAGCTGTTTTTT. The V call is TRBV9, the J call TRBJ2-2; possible D gene TRBD2, 6 bases. CDR1 is SGDLS and CDR2 is YYNGEE in the germline V gene. This CDR3 spans 16 amino acids. V lost 2 bases and J lost 1, with 12 bases in between.

The CDR3 loop reads CASSLGRGNSPLHF. In DNA, the CDR3 is TGTGCCAGCAGCTTGGGCAGGGGGAATTCACCCCTCCACTTT. The chain joins TRBV7-9 to TRBJ1-6; TRBD1 agrees at 7 bases. Germline V lookup: CDR1 SEHNR, CDR2 FQNEAQ (reference sequence). The CDR3 spans 14 residues. V dropped 3 bases and J dropped 7; count of bases not matched to a gene: 3.

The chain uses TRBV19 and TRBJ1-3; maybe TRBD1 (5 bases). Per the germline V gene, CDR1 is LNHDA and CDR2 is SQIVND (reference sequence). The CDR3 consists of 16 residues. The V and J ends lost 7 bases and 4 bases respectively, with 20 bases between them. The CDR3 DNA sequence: TGTGCCAGTACCGCGGTCGGGGGACTAGGAGGAAACACCATATATTTT. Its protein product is CASTAVGGLGGNTIYF.

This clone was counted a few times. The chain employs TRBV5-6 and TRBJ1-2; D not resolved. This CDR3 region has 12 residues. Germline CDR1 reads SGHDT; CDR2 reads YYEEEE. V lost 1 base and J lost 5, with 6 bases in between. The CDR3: CASSLPGYGYTF. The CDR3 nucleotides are TGTGCCAGCAGCTTGCCCGGTTATGGCTACACCTTC.

CDR3 loop: CASSPQRTGSSPLHF. For the CDR3, the DNA is TGTGCCAGCAGTCCCCAACGGACAGGTTCTTCACCCCTCCACTTT. The rearrangement uses TRBV5-4 and TRBJ1-6, with 7 bases that match TRBD1. The J segment lost 9 bases and the V segment lost 5 bases, leaving 11 bases of the junction unmatched. This CDR3 region has 15 residues. Germline CDR1 and CDR2: SGHNT and YYREEE (reference sequence). Based on the CDR3 plus reference TRBV5-4 and TRBJ1-6, the full variable domain is ETGVTQSPTHLIKTRGQQVTLRCSSQSGHNTVSWYQQALGQGPQFIFQYYREEENGRGNFPPRFSGLQFPNYSSELNVNALELDDSALYLCASSPQRTGSSPLHFGNGTRLTVT.

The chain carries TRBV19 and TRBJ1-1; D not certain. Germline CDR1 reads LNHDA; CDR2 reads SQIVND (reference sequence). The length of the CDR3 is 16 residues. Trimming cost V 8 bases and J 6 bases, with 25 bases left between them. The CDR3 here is CASRVPPGGHESEAFF. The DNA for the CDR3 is TGTGCCAGTCGGGTACCCCCGGGCGGGCACGAGTCTGAAGCTTTCTTT.

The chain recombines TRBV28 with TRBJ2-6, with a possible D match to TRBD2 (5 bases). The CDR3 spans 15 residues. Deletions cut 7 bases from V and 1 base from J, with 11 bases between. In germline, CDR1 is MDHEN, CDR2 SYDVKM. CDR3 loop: CASTGVLSGANVLTF. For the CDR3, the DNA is TGTGCCAGCACCGGGGTTCTTTCTGGGGCCAACGTCCTGACTTTC. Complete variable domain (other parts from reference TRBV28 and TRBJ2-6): DVKVTQSSRYLVKRTGEKVFLECVQDMDHENMFWYRQDPGLGLRLIYFSYDVKMKEKGDIPEGYSVSREKKERFSLILESASTNQTSMYLCASTGVLSGANVLTFGAGSRLTVL.

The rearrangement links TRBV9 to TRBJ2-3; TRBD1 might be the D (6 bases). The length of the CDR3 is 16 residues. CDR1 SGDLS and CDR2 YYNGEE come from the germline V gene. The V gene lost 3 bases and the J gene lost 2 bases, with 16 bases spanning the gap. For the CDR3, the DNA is TGTGCCAGCAGCGCTAACAGGGCCGGCCCCACAGATACGCAGTATTTT. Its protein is CASSANRAGPTDTQYF.

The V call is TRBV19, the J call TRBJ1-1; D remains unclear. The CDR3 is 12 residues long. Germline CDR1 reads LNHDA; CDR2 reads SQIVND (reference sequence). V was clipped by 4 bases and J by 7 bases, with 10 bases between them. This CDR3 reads CASSTPPGEAFF. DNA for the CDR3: TGTGCCAGTAGTACTCCCCCCGGTGAAGCTTTCTTT.

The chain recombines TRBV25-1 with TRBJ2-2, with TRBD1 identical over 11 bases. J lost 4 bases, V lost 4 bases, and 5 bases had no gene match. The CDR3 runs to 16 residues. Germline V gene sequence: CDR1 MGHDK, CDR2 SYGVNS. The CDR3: CASSAPGQGVTGELFF. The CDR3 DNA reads TGTGCCAGCAGTGCTCCGGGACAGGGGGTCACCGGGGAGCTGTTTTTT. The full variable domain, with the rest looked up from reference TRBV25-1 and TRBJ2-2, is EADIYQTPRYLVIGTGKKITLECSQTMGHDKMYWYQQDPGMELHLIHYSYGVNSTEKGDLSSESTVSRIRTEHFPLTLESARPSHTSQYLCASSAPGQGVTGELFFGEGSRLTVL.

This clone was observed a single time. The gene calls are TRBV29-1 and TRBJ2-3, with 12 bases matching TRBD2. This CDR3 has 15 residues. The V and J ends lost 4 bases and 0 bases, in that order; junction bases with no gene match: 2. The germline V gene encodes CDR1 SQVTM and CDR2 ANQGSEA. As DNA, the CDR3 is TGCAGCGTTGTCCTAGCGGGGGGGAGCACAGATACGCAGTATTTT. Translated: CSVVLAGGSTDTQYF.

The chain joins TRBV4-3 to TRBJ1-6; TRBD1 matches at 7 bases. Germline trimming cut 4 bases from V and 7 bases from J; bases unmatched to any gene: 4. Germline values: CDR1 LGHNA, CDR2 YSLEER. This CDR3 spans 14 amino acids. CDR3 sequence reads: CASSRGRGNSPLHF. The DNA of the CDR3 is TGCGCCAGCAGCCGCGGCAGGGGGAATTCACCCCTCCACTTT.

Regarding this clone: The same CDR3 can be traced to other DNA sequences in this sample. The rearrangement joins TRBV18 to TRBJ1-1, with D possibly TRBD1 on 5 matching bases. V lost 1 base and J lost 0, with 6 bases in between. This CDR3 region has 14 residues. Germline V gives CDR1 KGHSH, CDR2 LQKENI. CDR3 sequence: CASSPQGMNTEAFF. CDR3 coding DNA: TGTGCCAGCTCACCACAGGGGATGAACACTGAAGCTTTCTTT.

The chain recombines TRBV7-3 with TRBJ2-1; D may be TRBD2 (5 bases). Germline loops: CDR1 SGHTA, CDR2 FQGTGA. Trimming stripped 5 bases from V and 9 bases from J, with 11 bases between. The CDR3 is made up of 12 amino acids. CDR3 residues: CASSTSEGEQFF. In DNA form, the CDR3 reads TGTGCCAGCAGCACCTCTGAGGGTGAGCAGTTCTTC. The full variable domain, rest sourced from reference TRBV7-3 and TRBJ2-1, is GAGVSQTPSNKVTEKGKYVELRCDPISGHTALYWYRQSLGQGPEFLIYFQGTGAADDSGLPNDRFFAVRPEGSVSTLKIQRTERGDSAVYLCASSTSEGEQFFGPGTRLTVL.

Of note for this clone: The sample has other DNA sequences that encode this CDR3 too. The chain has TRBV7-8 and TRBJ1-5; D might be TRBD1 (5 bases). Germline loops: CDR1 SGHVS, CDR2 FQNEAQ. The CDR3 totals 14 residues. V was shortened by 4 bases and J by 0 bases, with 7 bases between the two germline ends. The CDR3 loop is CASSSDSSNQPQHF. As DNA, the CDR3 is TGTGCCAGCAGCTCCGACAGTAGCAATCAGCCCCAGCATTTT. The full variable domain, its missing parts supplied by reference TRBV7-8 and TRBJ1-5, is GAGVSQSPRYKVAKRGQDVALRCDPISGHVSLFWYQQALGQGPEFLTYFQNEAQLDKSGLPSDRFFAERPEGSVSTLKIQRTQQEDSAVYLCASSSDSSNQPQHFGDGTRLSIL.

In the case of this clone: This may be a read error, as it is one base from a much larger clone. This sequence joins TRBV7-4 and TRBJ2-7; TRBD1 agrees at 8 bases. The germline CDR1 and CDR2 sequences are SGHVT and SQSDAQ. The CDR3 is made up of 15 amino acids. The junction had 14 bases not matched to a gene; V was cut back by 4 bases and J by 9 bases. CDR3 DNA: TGTGCCAGCAGCTCCCCGGACAGGGAAAACCTAGGGCAGTACTTC. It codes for CASSSPDRENLGQYF.

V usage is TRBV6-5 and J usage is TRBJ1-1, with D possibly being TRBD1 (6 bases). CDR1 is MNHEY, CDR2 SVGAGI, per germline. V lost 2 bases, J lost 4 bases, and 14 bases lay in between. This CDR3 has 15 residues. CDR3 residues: CASSYAGEWGTEAFF. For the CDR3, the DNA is TGTGCCAGCAGTTACGCAGGGGAATGGGGCACTGAAGCTTTCTTT.

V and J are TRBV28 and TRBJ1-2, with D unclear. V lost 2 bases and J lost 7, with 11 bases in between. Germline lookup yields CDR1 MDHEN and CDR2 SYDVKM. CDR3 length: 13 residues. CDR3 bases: TGTGCCAGCAGTTTAGTGGGGAGAAGTGGCTACACCTTC. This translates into CASSLVGRSGYTF.

CDR3 nucleotide sequence: TGTGCCAGCAGCTTCGGAGACAGGCCGAACACTGAAGCTTTCTTT. It translates to CASSFGDRPNTEAFF. The J gene is TRBJ1-1, the V gene TRBV7-9, with D possibly being TRBD1 (6 bases). Trimming cost V 3 bases and J 1 base, with 12 bases left between them. This CDR3 region has 15 residues. CDR1 is SEHNR and CDR2 is FQNEAQ in the germline V gene (reference sequence).

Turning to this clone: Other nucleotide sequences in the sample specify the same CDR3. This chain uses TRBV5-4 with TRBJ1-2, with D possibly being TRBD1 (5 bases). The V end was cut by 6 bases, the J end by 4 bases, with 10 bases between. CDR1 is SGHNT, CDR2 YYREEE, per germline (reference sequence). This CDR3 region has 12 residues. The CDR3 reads CASNQDSYGYTF. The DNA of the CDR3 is TGTGCCAGCAACCAAGACAGCTATGGCTACACCTTC. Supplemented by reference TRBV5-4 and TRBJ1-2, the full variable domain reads ETGVTQSPTHLIKTRGQQVTLRCSSQSGHNTVSWYQQALGQGPQFIFQYYREEENGRGNFPPRFSGLQFPNYSSELNVNALELDDSALYLCASNQDSYGYTFGSGTRLTVV.

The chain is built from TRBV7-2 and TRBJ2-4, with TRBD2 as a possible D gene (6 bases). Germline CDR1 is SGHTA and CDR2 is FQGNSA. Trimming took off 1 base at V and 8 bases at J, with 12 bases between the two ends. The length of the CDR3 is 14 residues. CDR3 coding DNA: TGTGCCAGCAGCTTAGTCGGTGGAGGGGACATTCAGTACTTC. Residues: CASSLVGGGDIQYF. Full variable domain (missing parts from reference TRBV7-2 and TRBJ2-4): GAGVSQSPSNKVTEKGKDVELRCDPISGHTALYWYRQSLGQGLEFLIYFQGNSAPDKSGLPSDRFSAERTGGSVSTLTIQRTQQEDSAVYLCASSLVGGGDIQYFGAGTRLSVL.

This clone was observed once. CDR3 DNA sequence: TGTGCCAGCAGCTTGGGCCTAGTGTCCCAAGAGACCCAGTACTTC. This encodes CASSLGLVSQETQYF. The chain has TRBV5-6 and TRBJ2-5; D uncertain. The germline V and J ends were trimmed by 0 bases and 1 base, with 10 bases remaining between them. The CDR3 has 15 residues. Germline V gene sequence: CDR1 SGHDT, CDR2 YYEEEE.

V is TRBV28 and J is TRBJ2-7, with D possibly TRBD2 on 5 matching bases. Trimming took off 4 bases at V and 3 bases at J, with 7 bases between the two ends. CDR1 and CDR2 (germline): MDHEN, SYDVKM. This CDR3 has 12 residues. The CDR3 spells CASSSGYYEQYF. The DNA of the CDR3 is TGTGCCAGCAGTTCGGGATACTACGAGCAGTACTTC. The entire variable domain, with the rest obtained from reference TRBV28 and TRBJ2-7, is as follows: DVKVTQSSRYLVKRTGEKVFLECVQDMDHENMFWYRQDPGLGLRLIYFSYDVKMKEKGDIPEGYSVSREKKERFSLILESASTNQTSMYLCASSSGYYEQYFGPGTRLTVT.

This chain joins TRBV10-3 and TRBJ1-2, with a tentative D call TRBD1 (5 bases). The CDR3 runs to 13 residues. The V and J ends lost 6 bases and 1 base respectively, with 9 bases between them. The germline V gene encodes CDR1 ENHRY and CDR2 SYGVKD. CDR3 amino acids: CAIREGRNYGYTF. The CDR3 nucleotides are TGTGCCATCAGAGAGGGGCGTAACTATGGCTACACCTTC.

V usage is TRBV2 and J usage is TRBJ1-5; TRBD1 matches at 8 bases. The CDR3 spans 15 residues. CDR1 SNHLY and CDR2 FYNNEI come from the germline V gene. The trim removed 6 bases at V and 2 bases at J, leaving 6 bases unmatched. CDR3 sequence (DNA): TGTGCCAGCAGCCGGACAGGGAGTGGCAATCAGCCCCAGCATTTT. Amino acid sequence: CASSRTGSGNQPQHF.